This is a list of T cell receptor beta chains from one sample in a study of identifying expanded T cells in peripheral blood. Measured with immunoSEQ multiplex PCR; TCRdb has only the in-frame clones, and not every one. The data hold 100,000 or so clones, with 75% to 90% observed a single time. Sequenced: blood. Receptor source: a person aged 18 to 69 in good health. CDR3s include the opening cysteine and the closing phenylalanine or tryptophan. Each record gives: CDR3 length, clone size, V gene, D gene, J gene, CDR3 protein, CDR3 DNA. The D gene is left open where the match is weak. Clone size is stated in some rows and not others, as once, few, many or a class when expanded.

>15|few|TRBV5-4|-|TRBJ2-1
CASSLGVSSYNEQFF
TGTGCCAGCAGCTTGGGAGTGAGCTCCTACAATGAGCAGTTCTTC
>13|-|TRBV19|-|TRBJ2-5
CASSIHRQETQYF
TGTGCCAGTAGTATACACCGCCAAGAGACCCAGTACTTC
>12|-|TRBV5-5|-|TRBJ1-6
CASSQTGVSLHF
TGTGCCAGCAGCCAGACGGGGGTATCCCTCCACTTT
>16|-|TRBV5-8|-|TRBJ1-5
CASSRGGLTSNQPQHF
TGTGCCAGCAGCCGAGGTGGACTGACTAGCAATCAGCCCCAGCATTTT
>12|-|TRBV4-3|-|TRBJ2-1
CASSQEGRGQFF
TGCGCCAGCAGCCAAGAAGGTCGGGGTCAGTTCTTC
>16|-|TRBV7-6|TRBD2|TRBJ2-7
CASSLPGGGASYEQYF
TGTGCCAGCAGCCTTCCTGGCGGGGGGGCCTCGTACGAGCAGTACTTC
>16|-|TRBV28|TRBD2|TRBJ2-5
CASSLASGTIQETQYF
TGTGCCAGCAGTTTAGCTAGCGGAACAATCCAAGAGACCCAGTACTTC
>14|-|TRBV18|-|TRBJ2-3
CASSAGYSTDTQYF
TGTGCCAGCTCAGCAGGGTACAGCACAGATACGCAGTATTTT
>15|-|TRBV27|-|TRBJ1-4
CASSLQGPFNEKLFF
TGTGCCAGCAGCCTACAGGGCCCCTTCAATGAAAAACTGTTTTTT
>13|few|TRBV10-2|-|TRBJ1-2
CASRAGYGYGYTF
TGCGCCAGCAGGGCAGGGTATGGATATGGCTACACCTTC
>14|few|TRBV9|TRBD1|TRBJ2-3
CASSVQGDTDTQYF
TGTGCCAGCAGCGTCCAGGGGGACACAGATACGCAGTATTTT
>18|-|TRBV4-1|-|TRBJ1-1
CASSQEEAGLGSNTEAFF
TGCGCCAGCAGCCAAGAGGAAGCGGGGTTGGGGTCGAACACTGAAGCTTTCTTT
>16|-|TRBV11-2|-|TRBJ2-7
CASSLGIQSSSYEQYF
TGTGCCAGCAGCTTAGGTATACAGTCTAGCTCCTACGAGCAGTACTTC
>17|-|TRBV18|-|TRBJ1-3
CASSPQFRQSSGNTIYF
TGTGCCAGCTCACCACAGTTTAGGCAGAGCTCTGGAAACACCATATATTTT
>12|few|TRBV9|TRBD2|TRBJ2-1
CASSRGGNEQFF
TGTGCCAGCAGCCGGGGGGGCAATGAGCAGTTCTTC
>16|-|TRBV10-3|-|TRBJ2-6
CAISESWGPGANVLTF
TGTGCCATCAGTGAGTCCTGGGGCCCAGGGGCCAACGTCCTGACTTTC
>15|few|TRBV7-2|-|TRBJ2-7
CASSLPQKATYEQYF
TGTGCCAGCAGCTTACCCCAAAAGGCCACCTACGAGCAGTACTTC
>15|-|TRBV7-6|-|TRBJ2-2
CASSPPTGNTGELFF
TGTGCCAGCAGCCCTCCGACAGGGAACACCGGGGAGCTGTTTTTT
>16|-|TRBV5-6|-|TRBJ1-1
CASSLTYAGMNTEAFF
TGTGCCAGCAGCTTGACTTACGCAGGAATGAACACTGAAGCTTTCTTT
>12|-|TRBV28|-|TRBJ2-5
CASKISGETQYF
TGTGCCAGCAAAATTAGCGGAGAGACCCAGTACTTC
>15|-|TRBV7-2|-|TRBJ1-2
CASSLKAGDNYGYTF
TGTGCCAGCAGCTTAAAGGCAGGGGATAACTATGGCTACACCTTC
>11|-|TRBV29-1|-|TRBJ1-2
CSVSESGGYTF
TGCAGCGTTTCGGAATCAGGTGGCTACACCTTC
>12|-|TRBV7-6|-|TRBJ2-1
CASSLWPNEQFF
TGTGCCAGCAGCTTGTGGCCGAATGAGCAGTTCTTC
>14|-|TRBV7-2|-|TRBJ1-3
CASSLGGSGNTIYF
TGTGCCAGCAGCTTAGGGGGCTCTGGAAACACCATATATTTT
>15|-|TRBV5-1|-|TRBJ1-6
CASSLLGGMDSPLHF
TGCGCCAGCAGCCTGCTGGGGGGCATGGATTCACCCCTCCACTTT